The next 10 T cell receptor beta chains were all read from a single sample in a study of patients and donors after allogeneic stem cell transplantation. TCRdb ran MiXCR on the RT-PCR reads and lists one entry per CDR3 protein. Among about a million distinct CDR3 sequences, over 15% were seen once, and the ten largest hold under 6.5%. Specimen: blood, either unsorted or a sorted T cell fraction (not recorded which). The receptors derive from a human donor who was either an allogeneic HSCT recipient or a stem cell or donor lymphocyte infusion donor (not recorded which). It is not recorded whose cells these are; they may come from a transplant donor.

CDR3 protein: CASRELAGGPGELFF. CDR3 nucleotide sequence: TGTGCCAGCAGAGAACTAGCGGGAGGGCCCGGGGAGCTGTTTTTT. The gene calls are TRBV2 and TRBJ2-2; 13 nucleotides align to TRBD2. The CDR3 runs to 15 residues. J lost 6 bases, V lost 6 bases, and 4 bases had no gene match. CDR1 is SNHLY, CDR2 FYNNEI, per germline.

This clonotype was picked up a small number of times. This chain uses TRBV3-1 with TRBJ1-3; 9 positions agree with TRBD1. Germline values: CDR1 LGHDT, CDR2 YNNKEL (reference sequence). This CDR3 is 17 amino acids long. Trimming cost V 3 bases and J 3 bases; bases outside gene matches: 9. The CDR3 reads CASSHGQGRFIGNTIYF. The CDR3 bases are TGTGCCAGCAGCCACGGACAGGGGAGGTTCATTGGAAACACCATATATTTT.

There are a few counts of this clonotype. This chain joins TRBV20-1 and TRBJ2-3; a possible D gene is TRBD2 (5 bases). CDR1 and CDR2 (germline): DFQATT, SNEGSKA (reference sequence). The germline V and J ends were trimmed by 0 bases and 3 bases, with 19 bases remaining between them. This CDR3 comprises 17 residues. CDR3 protein: CSARDRTRSGGTDTQYF. In nucleotides, the CDR3 is TGCAGTGCTAGAGATCGTACACGGTCGGGCGGGACAGATACGCAGTATTTT.

This clonotype has only a few counts. This chain connects TRBV4-1 to TRBJ1-2; D unresolved. Trimming took off 1 base at V and 4 bases at J, with 7 bases between the two ends. This CDR3 is 13 amino acids long. Germline CDR1 reads MGHRA; CDR2 reads YSYEKL. CDR3 residues: CASSQASFYGYTF. The CDR3 coding sequence is TGCGCCAGCAGCCAAGCATCATTCTATGGCTACACCTTC.

V and J are TRBV29-1 and TRBJ1-2, with a possible D match to TRBD1 (5 bases). The germline CDR1 and CDR2 sequences are SQVTM and ANQGSEA. This CDR3 has 16 residues. Trimming cost V 1 base and J 1 base, with 16 bases left between them. DNA for the CDR3: TGCAGCGTTGAAGTGAGGGCAGGGCGGCTTAACTATGGCTACACCTTC. It encodes CSVEVRAGRLNYGYTF.

This clonotype was detected only a few times. The chain carries TRBV6-5 and TRBJ1-2; D is undetermined. The CDR3 spans 15 residues. The germline CDR1 and CDR2 sequences are MNHEY and SVGAGI. Trimming stripped 0 bases from V and 4 bases from J, with 12 bases between. As DNA, the CDR3 is TGTGCCAGCAGTTACTCACTGGCAGGCATCTATGGCTACACCTTC. Residues: CASSYSLAGIYGYTF.

The V gene is TRBV5-1, the J gene TRBJ1-1; perhaps TRBD1 as D (6 bases). Germline loops: CDR1 SGHRS, CDR2 YFSETQ. The CDR3 spans 14 residues. V gave up 5 bases and J gave up 0 bases, with 11 bases separating them. This CDR3 reads CASSGGSMNTEAFF. In DNA, the CDR3 is TGCGCCAGCAGTGGGGGCTCAATGAACACTGAAGCTTTCTTT.

This clonotype has more than one count but fewer than ten. The rearrangement links TRBV6-5 to TRBJ2-3; D possibly uses TRBD1 or TRBD2 (5 bases each). Per germline, CDR1 MNHEY and CDR2 SVGAGI. The CDR3 is made up of 17 amino acids. V lost 2 bases to trimming and J lost 2 bases, with 17 bases between them. The CDR3 region is CASSYPQGTGNTDTQYF. The CDR3 nucleotides are TGTGCCAGCAGTTACCCCCAAGGGACGGGAAACACAGATACGCAGTATTTT.

V is TRBV15 and J is TRBJ2-5; unclear D gene. This CDR3 has 14 residues. The ends were cut back, 1 base at V and 5 bases at J, with 11 bases in the middle. The germline gives CDR1 LNHNV, CDR2 YYDKDF (reference sequence). The DNA for the CDR3 is TGTGCCACCAGCAGAGTACAGCCGTGGGAGACCCAGTACTTC. Its translation is CATSRVQPWETQYF.

This rearrangement joins TRBV20-1 to TRBJ1-1; TRBD1 might be the D (5 bases). CDR1 DFQATT and CDR2 SNEGSKA come from the germline V gene (reference sequence). V was shortened by 0 bases and J by 3 bases, with 8 bases between the two germline ends. CDR3 size: 13 residues. As DNA, the CDR3 is TGCAGTGCTAGAGATCACAGGCACACTGAAGCTTTCTTT. Residues: CSARDHRHTEAFF.